The present TCR beta chain was sequenced within a study of T cells in localized non-small cell lung cancer. Study results and limitations: Sequencing, confined to only one tumor region, leaves heterogeneity possible. In adjacent lung, a median about 52 of the top 100 tumor clones were found. Overall survival was longer when the density of T cells in the blood was higher. Highest T cell clonality was seen in uninvolved adjacent lung, surpassing that measured in tumor.

This clone was recorded only once. Its target is not known. V lost 4 bases and J lost 0, with 14 bases in between. Germline V CDR1 and CDR2: SGHRS, YFSETQ. The CDR3 spans 16 residues. Sequencing used immunoSEQ multiplex PCR; TCRdb keeps in-frame clones, though not all of them. The table records fewer than 95,000 clones, approximately 91% of them present only once. This chain uses TRBV5-1 with TRBJ2-1; D is possibly TRBD2 (6 bases). The receptor was derived from a woman aged 35 to 75 with stage II squamous cell lung carcinoma. The specimen was PBMCs, collected before any cancer treatment. CDR3 loop: CASSLPGTGSYNEQFF. CDR3 nucleotides: TGCGCCAGCAGCCTTCCCGGGACTGGCTCCTACAATGAGCAGTTCTTC. Based on the CDR3 plus reference TRBV5-1 and TRBJ2-1, the full variable domain is KAGVTQTPRYLIKTRGQQVTLSCSPISGHRSVSWYQQTPGQGLQFLFEYFSETQRNKGNFPGRFSGRQFSNSRSEMNVSTLELGDSALYLCASSLPGTGSYNEQFFGPGTRLTVL.